This is a list of T cell receptor beta chains from one sample in a study of Graves' ophthalmopathy and Graves' hyperthyroidism. TCRdb re-analysed the multiplex PCR reads in MiXCR, keeping a single row per CDR3 protein. This sample carries around 340,000 distinct CDR3 sequences, roughly 15% of them seen once, and the ten largest clones take around 12%. The material sequenced was peripheral blood. These receptors came from an adult man with Graves' ophthalmopathy. CDR3s include the opening cysteine and the closing phenylalanine or tryptophan. The D gene is left open where the match is weak. The listing skips clone size in some rows; elsewhere it reads once, few, many or a size class.

NA,NA,TRBJ2-2,15,TRBV5-1,CASSRGASLTGELFF,TGCGCCAGCAGCCGCGGGGCTAGCTTAACCGGGGAGCTGTTTTTT
NA,few,TRBJ1-2,13,TRBV5-1,CASSPILGDGYTF,TGCGCCAGCAGCCCGATTTTGGGGGATGGCTACACCTTC
NA,NA,TRBJ1-2,14,TRBV11-2,CASSGVVGNYGYTF,TGTGCCAGCAGCGGGGTAGTCGGGAACTATGGCTACACCTTC
NA,many,TRBJ1-1,13,TRBV3-1,CASSQETHFEAFF,TGTGCCAGCAGCCAAGAGACCCACTTTGAAGCTTTCTTT
NA,many,TRBJ2-5,11,TRBV20-1,CSGWLGETQYF,TGCAGTGGGTGGCTGGGAGAGACCCAGTACTTC
TRBD2,many,TRBJ2-5,14,TRBV5-1,CASSLGLATETQYF,TGCGCCAGCAGCCTTGGACTAGCGACCGAGACCCAGTACTTC
NA,many,TRBJ2-7,15,TRBV5-1,CASSLAGATGDEQYF,TGCGCCAGCAGCTTGGCGGGCGCCACCGGGGATGAGCAGTACTTC
TRBD2,few,TRBJ2-7,14,TRBV5-1,CASSPSSGFYEQYF,TGCGCCAGCAGCCCCTCTAGCGGGTTCTACGAGCAGTACTTC
TRBD1,many,TRBJ1-6,17,TRBV7-9,CASSLGLAGTGYSPLHF,TGTGCCAGCAGCTTAGGTTTGGCTGGGACAGGGTATTCACCCCTCCACTTT
TRBD1,many,TRBJ1-1,13,TRBV7-6,CASSRDRGREAFF,TGTGCCAGCAGCAGAGACAGGGGACGTGAAGCTTTCTTT
TRBD1,many,TRBJ1-1,15,TRBV5-5,CASSASRQGRTEAFF,TGTGCCAGCAGCGCAAGCCGACAGGGAAGGACTGAAGCTTTCTTT
TRBD2,many,TRBJ2-2,16,TRBV2,CASSVSSGTNTGELFF,TGTGCCAGCAGTGTATCTAGCGGGACGAACACCGGGGAGCTGTTTTTT
NA,NA,TRBJ2-5,15,TRBV28,CASRNRRSVQETQYF,TGTGCCAGCAGGAACCGTCGCTCGGTCCAAGAGACCCAGTACTTC
TRBD1,many,TRBJ1-1,15,TRBV27,CASSFLGQGSTEAFF,TGTGCCAGCAGTTTCCTTGGACAGGGCAGTACTGAAGCTTTCTTT
NA,many,TRBJ1-5,12,TRBV7-2,CASSYRGEPQHF,TGTGCCAGCAGCTATAGAGGTGAACCCCAGCATTTT
NA,many,TRBJ1-2,15,TRBV5-5,CASSPAGQPNYGYTF,TGTGCCAGCAGCCCGGCAGGGCAGCCTAACTATGGCTACACCTTC